A selection of T cell receptor beta chains follows, all from one sample in a study of molecular identifiers for immune sequencing clone quantification. TCRdb fed the PCR reads into MiXCR, producing one record per CDR3 protein. Counted here are approximately 550,000 distinct CDR3 sequences, less than 30% occurring once; the ten biggest clones make up roughly 0.79%. The sample consisted of naive CD8+ T cells from blood, with Jurkat cell RNA spiked in. The source is a human donor in good health. Some libraries in this study had Jurkat cell RNA spiked in. CDR3s include the opening cysteine and the closing phenylalanine or tryptophan. Each record gives: CDR3 DNA, CDR3 protein, V gene, D gene, CDR3 length, J gene, clone size. The D gene is left open where the match is weak. Some rows mark clone size as missing; the rest say once, few, many or name a class of expanded clone.

DNA: TGTGCCAGCAGTAACAACCCGCAAATTTCACCCCTCCACTTT
CDR3: CASSNNPQISPLHF
V: TRBV27
D: .
length: 14
J: TRBJ1-6
size: few

DNA: TGTGCCAGCAGCCGGGAAGACACAACCTACGAGCAGTACTTC
CDR3: CASSREDTTYEQYF
V: TRBV5-6
D: .
length: 14
J: TRBJ2-7
size: few

DNA: TGCGCCAGCAGCTTGGGGGACAGCGGCCTCTCCTACGAGCAGTACTTC
CDR3: CASSLGDSGLSYEQYF
V: TRBV5-1
D: TRBD1
length: 16
J: TRBJ2-7
size: many

DNA: TGCGCCAGCAGCTTGGCCGGAGGGGTTCCCCACGAGCAGTACTTC
CDR3: CASSLAGGVPHEQYF
V: TRBV5-1
D: .
length: 15
J: TRBJ2-7
size: few

DNA: TGTGCCAGCAGTGAACTAGCAGGTACAGATACGCAGTATTTT
CDR3: CASSELAGTDTQYF
V: TRBV2
D: .
length: 14
J: TRBJ2-3
size: few

DNA: TGTGCCAGCAGCTTTTCGGACAACTCCTACGGGAACATTCAGTACTTC
CDR3: CASSFSDNSYGNIQYF
V: TRBV12-3/TRBV12-4
D: .
length: 16
J: TRBJ2-4
size: .

DNA: TGCAGCGTAAACAGGGCCAAGAGGACGGAATGGGGCCCAGATACGCAGTATTTT
CDR3: CSVNRAKRTEWGPDTQYF
V: TRBV29-1
D: .
length: 18
J: TRBJ2-3
size: many

DNA: TGCGCCAGCAGTAACGTAGCCGGGACAGGTCCGTATGGCTACACCTTC
CDR3: CASSNVAGTGPYGYTF
V: TRBV10-2
D: TRBD1
length: 16
J: TRBJ1-2
size: few

DNA: TGTGCCAGCAGCTTCGGTCCCCCAGGGTTTGAAGAGACCCAGTACTTC
CDR3: CASSFGPPGFEETQYF
V: TRBV7-9
D: .
length: 16
J: TRBJ2-5
size: few

DNA: TGTGCCAGCAGCTCAGGCAACACAGATACGCAGTATTTT
CDR3: CASSSGNTDTQYF
V: TRBV7-9
D: .
length: 13
J: TRBJ2-3
size: many

DNA: TGTGCCACCAGGGAAACCGGGACAGCTAATCAGCCCCAGCATTTT
CDR3: CATRETGTANQPQHF
V: TRBV15
D: TRBD1
length: 15
J: TRBJ1-5
size: many

DNA: TGTGCCAGCAGCTTGGCCCTCCAGGGCAATCAGCCCCAGCATTTT
CDR3: CASSLALQGNQPQHF
V: TRBV5-6
D: .
length: 15
J: TRBJ1-5
size: many

DNA: TGTGCCAGCAGCTCGACACTAAATAGCAATCAGCCCCAGCATTTT
CDR3: CASSSTLNSNQPQHF
V: TRBV7-9
D: .
length: 15
J: TRBJ1-5
size: many

DNA: TGTGCCAGCAGTTACTCTGTGGGAAATGAAAAACTGTTTTTT
CDR3: CASSYSVGNEKLFF
V: TRBV6-5
D: .
length: 14
J: TRBJ1-4
size: many

DNA: TGTGCCAGCAGCCGTACTGCTGACACCACCTACGAGCAGTACTTC
CDR3: CASSRTADTTYEQYF
V: TRBV7-9
D: .
length: 15
J: TRBJ2-7
size: many

DNA: TGCAGCGTTGAACCAACTAGCGGGGATCAGTTCTTC
CDR3: CSVEPTSGDQFF
V: TRBV29-1
D: TRBD2
length: 12
J: TRBJ2-1
size: many

DNA: TGTGCCAGCACAATGGGGCCTTTGGGCAATCAGCCCCAGCATTTT
CDR3: CASTMGPLGNQPQHF
V: TRBV13
D: .
length: 15
J: TRBJ1-5
size: .

DNA: TGTGCTACCGGGGCCGGCCCTTGGGGCAATCAGCCCCAGCATTTT
CDR3: CATGAGPWGNQPQHF
V: TRBV6-2/TRBV6-3
D: .
length: 15
J: TRBJ1-5
size: many

DNA: TGTGCCAGCAGCATACCTACTAGCGGGGCGGATGATACGCAGTATTTT
CDR3: CASSIPTSGADDTQYF
V: TRBV7-9
D: TRBD2
length: 16
J: TRBJ2-3
size: many

DNA: TGTGCCAGCAGGTCGGGGGGCGGAAACACCATATATTTT
CDR3: CASRSGGGNTIYF
V: TRBV6-1
D: .
length: 13
J: TRBJ1-3
size: few

DNA: TGTGCCAGCAGTCCGACGAGGACAGTACCGGATGGCTACACCTTC
CDR3: CASSPTRTVPDGYTF
V: TRBV6-6
D: .
length: 15
J: TRBJ1-2
size: .

DNA: TGTGCCAGCAGACACGGACTAGCGGGCACAGATACGCAGTATTTT
CDR3: CASRHGLAGTDTQYF
V: TRBV27
D: TRBD2
length: 15
J: TRBJ2-3
size: .

DNA: TGTGCCAGCAGTGCCGGGACAGGGGTCAACAATGAGCAGTTCTTC
CDR3: CASSAGTGVNNEQFF
V: TRBV27
D: TRBD1
length: 15
J: TRBJ2-1
size: .

DNA: TGTGCCAGCAGCTCCCCCGCCAGGGCCTACGAGCAGTACTTC
CDR3: CASSSPARAYEQYF
V: TRBV7-9
D: .
length: 14
J: TRBJ2-7
size: .

DNA: TGTGCCAGCAGTTCTCTGATGGGAGGGCCTGGAGAGCAGTTCTTC
CDR3: CASSSLMGGPGEQFF
V: TRBV12-3/TRBV12-4
D: TRBD2
length: 15
J: TRBJ2-1
size: few

DNA: TGTGCCCGCGGTTTGGCCGGGGCGCGTCACCCTGCAGCTTTCTTT
CDR3: CARGLAGARHPAAFF
V: TRBV27
D: .
length: 15
J: TRBJ1-1
size: .

DNA: TGTGCCAGCAGCTTGGCCGCAGTCGACGGGGCTAGTCCCTACGAGCAGTACTTC
CDR3: CASSLAAVDGASPYEQYF
V: TRBV5-5
D: .
length: 18
J: TRBJ2-7
size: .

DNA: TGCGCCAGCAGCCAAGGTCAGGGGTTCGGCAATGAGCAGTTCTTC
CDR3: CASSQGQGFGNEQFF
V: TRBV4-1
D: .
length: 15
J: TRBJ2-1
size: .

DNA: TGCGCCAGCAGGAGTGGTTCGGCGGACACTGAAGCTTTCTTT
CDR3: CASRSGSADTEAFF
V: TRBV4-3
D: .
length: 14
J: TRBJ1-1
size: .

DNA: TGTGCCTGGAGCTCCACAGGGATCAATCAGCCCCAGCATTTT
CDR3: CAWSSTGINQPQHF
V: TRBV30
D: .
length: 14
J: TRBJ1-5
size: many

DNA: TGTGCCAGCAGCTCCTTAGCGGGATCGGGCGAGCAGTACTTC
CDR3: CASSSLAGSGEQYF
V: TRBV7-3
D: TRBD2
length: 14
J: TRBJ2-7
size: many

DNA: TGCAGTGCTAGAGTACCGCACAACTCCTACGAGCAGTACTTC
CDR3: CSARVPHNSYEQYF
V: TRBV20-1
D: .
length: 14
J: TRBJ2-7
size: few

DNA: TGCAGTGCTAGCCCGAATATGGGACTAGCGGTCTACACCGGGGAGCTGTTTTTT
CDR3: CSASPNMGLAVYTGELFF
V: TRBV20-1
D: TRBD2
length: 18
J: TRBJ2-2
size: .

DNA: TGTGCCAGCAGCGCACGGGTAGGGGGCACAGATACGCAGTATTTT
CDR3: CASSARVGGTDTQYF
V: TRBV13
D: .
length: 15
J: TRBJ2-3
size: few

DNA: TGTGCCAGCGGCTTCACCGGGACACAAATGAATGGCTACACCTTC
CDR3: CASGFTGTQMNGYTF
V: TRBV7-9
D: .
length: 15
J: TRBJ1-2
size: .

DNA: TGTGCCAGCAGCCAAGATGAAGGGCCAGATACGCAGTATTTT
CDR3: CASSQDEGPDTQYF
V: TRBV3-1
D: .
length: 14
J: TRBJ2-3
size: .

DNA: TGTGCCGGGCAGGCGATGAACACCGGGGAGCTGTTTTTT
CDR3: CAGQAMNTGELFF
V: TRBV7-6
D: .
length: 13
J: TRBJ2-2
size: few

DNA: TGTGCCAGCAGTCCAAACCCAGGGGGCACGGATACGCAGTATTTT
CDR3: CASSPNPGGTDTQYF
V: TRBV27
D: TRBD1
length: 15
J: TRBJ2-3
size: many